The 15 T cell receptor beta chains presented below share a single source sample, sequenced in a study of blood T cell repertoires in COVID-19. This table comes from immunoSEQ multiplex PCR, and its TCRdb copy is limited to in-frame clones, with some not included. Of some 150,000 clones in the sample, approximately 83% were seen once. Sequencing was carried out using peripheral blood. The receptors here all came from a woman aged 60-75 years with acute or convalescent COVID-19.

This chain links TRBV9 with TRBJ2-1, with a possible D match to TRBD2 (6 bases). CDR3 length: 19 amino acids. Germline assignment: CDR1 SGDLS and CDR2 YYNGEE. V gave up 0 bases and J gave up 4 bases, with 23 bases separating them. This chain's CDR3 is CASSVASAPGGAAYNEQFF. The CDR3 nucleotides are TGTGCCAGCAGCGTAGCTAGTGCCCCCGGAGGGGCCGCGTACAATGAGCAGTTCTTC.

The rearrangement joins TRBV5-1 to TRBJ2-3, with 9 bases identical to TRBD2. The CDR3 totals 14 residues. Losses at the gene ends were 1 base for V and 5 bases for J; bases not matched to a gene: 2. Germline V gives CDR1 SGHRS, CDR2 YFSETQ. The CDR3 reads CASSLRREGDTQYF. In nucleotides, the CDR3 is TGCGCCAGCAGCTTGCGGCGGGAGGGAGATACGCAGTATTTT.

The chain links TRBV25-1 to TRBJ1-1; 8 bases map to TRBD1. The trim removed 4 bases at V and 5 bases at J, leaving 9 bases unmatched. This CDR3 spans 15 amino acids. Germline V gives CDR1 MGHDK, CDR2 SYGVNS. CDR3 nucleotide sequence: TGTGCCAGCAGTGCTACAGGGGGATTGGGGACTGAAGCTTTCTTT. Protein sequence: CASSATGGLGTEAFF.

The chain employs TRBV10-1 and TRBJ1-1, with 9 bases matching TRBD1. The CDR3 runs 17 residues. CDR1 is WNHNN, CDR2 SYGVQD, per germline (reference sequence). V lost 6 bases, J lost 4 bases, and 15 bases stayed unmatched. Written as DNA, the CDR3 is TGCGCCAGCAGCCCGGGACAGGGCTTACGAGGGGGCACTGAAGCTTTCTTT. It specifies CASSPGQGLRGGTEAFF.

The V and J genes are TRBV14 and TRBJ2-5; TRBD2 matches 7 bases. The CDR3 is 13 amino acids. V gave up 6 bases and J gave up 3 bases; unmatched junction bases: 4. The V gene's germline CDR1 is SGHDN and CDR2 FVKESK. CDR3 DNA sequence: TGTGCCAGCAGGTCCCGGGGGGAAGAGACCCAGTACTTC. It yields the protein CASRSRGEETQYF. Based on the CDR3 plus reference TRBV14 and TRBJ2-5, the full variable domain is EAGVTQFPSHSVIEKGQTVTLRCDPISGHDNLYWYRRVMGKEIKFLLHFVKESKQDESGMPNNRFLAERTGGTYSTLKVQPAELEDSGVYFCASRSRGEETQYFGPGTRLLVL.

The J gene is TRBJ2-7, the V gene TRBV27; TRBD2 matches at 14 bases. The CDR3 is 16 amino acids. The V and J ends lost 2 bases and 5 bases, in that order; junction bases with no gene match: 5. Looked up from germline, CDR1 is MNHEY and CDR2 is SMNVEV (reference sequence). This chain's CDR3 is CASSLEGTSGSHEQYF. In nucleotides, the CDR3 is TGTGCCAGCAGTTTAGAGGGGACTAGCGGGAGCCACGAGCAGTACTTC.

The chain carries TRBV7-2 and TRBJ2-1; the D gene is possibly TRBD1 (5 bases). Trimming removed 2 bases at V and 9 bases at J, with 11 bases between. Per the germline V gene, CDR1 is SGHTA and CDR2 is FQGNSA. The CDR3 has 13 residues. Here the CDR3 DNA reads TGTGCCAGCAGCTTAAACAGGTTTACTGAGCAGTTCTTC. Its protein is CASSLNRFTEQFF.

This rearrangement joins TRBV12-5 to TRBJ1-1; D perhaps matches TRBD1 (5 bases). Deletions cut 6 bases from V and 1 base from J, with 9 bases between. This CDR3 has 13 amino acids. The germline V gene has CDR1 LGHNT and CDR2 FRNRAP. CDR3 nucleotide sequence: TGTGCTAGTGGCAACACAGGGAACACTGAAGCTTTCTTT. It codes for CASGNTGNTEAFF.

The V call is TRBV19, the J call TRBJ1-2, with D perhaps matching TRBD1 (6 bases). CDR3 length: 13 amino acids. The V gene lost 5 bases and the J gene lost 6 bases, with 13 bases spanning the gap. Germline values: CDR1 LNHDA, CDR2 SQIVND (reference sequence). DNA for the CDR3: TGTGCCAGTAGTGTACAGGGCGGACATGGCTACACCTTC. Its translation: CASSVQGGHGYTF.

This clone occurred once. The chain links TRBV19 to TRBJ1-2, with TRBD1 matching over 8 bases. Germline V gene data show CDR1 as LNHDA and CDR2 as SQIVND (reference sequence). After removal of 3 bases from V and 5 bases from J, the junction contained 8 bases not matched to a gene. The CDR3 consists of 15 residues. The CDR3 protein is CASSIGGQGSYGYTF. DNA of the CDR3: TGTGCCAGTAGTATTGGAGGACAGGGAAGTTATGGCTACACCTTC.

This clone has a single count. The rearrangement links TRBV19 to TRBJ1-3; 9 bases fit TRBD1. The CDR3 length is 16 residues. Germline V gene sequence: CDR1 LNHDA, CDR2 SQIVND (reference sequence). The J segment lost 0 bases and the V segment lost 8 bases, leaving 8 bases of the junction unmatched. For the CDR3, the DNA is TGTGCCAGTCATCGGGACAGGGATGACTCTGGAAACACCATATATTTT. This encodes CASHRDRDDSGNTIYF.

The chain carries TRBV19 and TRBJ2-7; D may be TRBD1 (5 bases). The germline V gene encodes CDR1 LNHDA and CDR2 SQIVND (reference sequence). V lost 6 bases and J 7 bases, leaving 13 bases between the germline ends. The CDR3 is made up of 12 amino acids. CDR3 in DNA: TGTGCCAGTAGGGACATGTTGGGGGAGCAGTACTTC. Its protein product is CASRDMLGEQYF.

The table lists this clone with a count of one. The V gene is TRBV5-4, the J gene TRBJ2-3, with TRBD2 identical over 12 bases. The V gene end was trimmed by 4 bases and the J gene end by 4 bases; junction bases not matched to a gene: 7. The CDR3 spans 16 residues. CDR1 and CDR2 (germline): SGHNT, YYREEE (reference sequence). CDR3 sequence (DNA): TGTGCCAGCAGCCTCAGACTAGCGGGAGTGGCAGATACGCAGTATTTT. Translating gives CASSLRLAGVADTQYF.

The rearrangement links TRBV7-3 to TRBJ1-3; D may be TRBD1 (5 bases). The ends were cut back, 4 bases at V and 4 bases at J, with 8 bases in the middle. CDR3 length: 13 residues. CDR1 and CDR2 (germline): SGHTA, FQGTGA. CDR3 DNA: TGTGCCAGCAGCTCCAACAGGGGAAACACCATATATTTT. Its translation is CASSSNRGNTIYF.

The genes are TRBV27 and TRBJ1-1; possibly TRBD1 for D (5 bases). Germline loops: CDR1 MNHEY, CDR2 SMNVEV (reference sequence). CDR3 length: 17 residues. V gave up 3 bases and J gave up 5 bases, with 22 bases separating them. The CDR3 bases are TGTGCCAGCAGTTTTCTGGGCTTGGACCTGGGGGGGACTGAAGCTTTCTTT. Translating gives CASSFLGLDLGGTEAFF.